This T cell receptor beta chain was observed in a study of yellow fever vaccine responses in identical twins. Study-wide points: On the reported evidence, twins' vaccine T cell responses seemed partly convergent and partly personalized.

The germline V gene encodes CDR1 SNHLY and CDR2 FYNNEI. The CDR3 loop spans 13 amino acids. Trimming cost V 0 bases and J 6 bases, with 3 bases left between them. Via MiXCR, TCRdb re-called the RT-PCR reads, giving one row per CDR3 protein. The profile shows 4,800 or so distinct CDR3 sequences, about two thirds of them singletons. This clonotype was picked up a small number of times. What it binds is not known. The specimen was T cells from blood (PBMCs), unsorted or a sorted subset (not recorded which), collected before or after yellow fever vaccination (not recorded which). The rearrangement links TRBV2 to TRBJ1-6; D is unresolved. The TCR sequence derives from a woman younger than 35 who received the yellow fever vaccine. The CDR3 spells CASSEAANSPLHF. CDR3 in DNA: TGTGCCAGCAGTGAAGCAGCTAATTCACCCCTCCACTTT.